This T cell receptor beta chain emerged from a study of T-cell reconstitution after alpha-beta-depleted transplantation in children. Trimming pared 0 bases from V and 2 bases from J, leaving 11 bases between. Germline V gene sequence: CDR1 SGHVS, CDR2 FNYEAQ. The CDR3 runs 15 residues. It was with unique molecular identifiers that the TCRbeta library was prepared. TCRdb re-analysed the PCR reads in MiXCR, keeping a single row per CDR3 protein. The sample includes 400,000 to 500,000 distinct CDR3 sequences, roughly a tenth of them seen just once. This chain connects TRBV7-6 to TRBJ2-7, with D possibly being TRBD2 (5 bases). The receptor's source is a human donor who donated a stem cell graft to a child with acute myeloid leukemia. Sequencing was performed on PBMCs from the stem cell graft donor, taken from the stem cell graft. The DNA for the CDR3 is TGTGCCAGCAGCTTAGCGCTTGCCGGGACCTACGAGCAGTACTTC. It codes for CASSLALAGTYEQYF.